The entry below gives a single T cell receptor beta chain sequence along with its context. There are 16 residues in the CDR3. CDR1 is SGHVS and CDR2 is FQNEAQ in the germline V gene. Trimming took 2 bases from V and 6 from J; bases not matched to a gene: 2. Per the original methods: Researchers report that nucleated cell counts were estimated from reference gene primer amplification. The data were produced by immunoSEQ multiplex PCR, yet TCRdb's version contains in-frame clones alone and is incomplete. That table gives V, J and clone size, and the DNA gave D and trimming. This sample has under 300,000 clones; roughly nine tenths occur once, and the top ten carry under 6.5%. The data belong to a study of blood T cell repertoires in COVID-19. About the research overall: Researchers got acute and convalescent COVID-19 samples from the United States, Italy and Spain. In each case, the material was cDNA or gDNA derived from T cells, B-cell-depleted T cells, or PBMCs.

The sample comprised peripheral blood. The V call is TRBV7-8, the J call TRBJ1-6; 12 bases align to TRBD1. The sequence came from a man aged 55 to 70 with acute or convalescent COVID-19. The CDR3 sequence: CASSLRGQGANSPLHF. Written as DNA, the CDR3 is TGTGCCAGCAGCTTAAGGGGACAGGGGGCTAATTCACCCCTCCACTTT.